The present T cell receptor (beta chain) was sequenced within a study of cytomegalovirus exposure and HLA in healthy donors. Study context: Previous work identified 120 million or so unique TCR beta sequences from 150 million to 200 million T cells. Points from the study as a whole: A prior analysis recorded that most TCR beta V segments were productive about 90% or about 30% of the time. Later analysis demonstrated an association between a missense DCLRE1C variant and TCR beta V- and J-gene trimming.

Germline values: CDR1 KGHSH, CDR2 LQKENI. This CDR3 comprises 13 residues. Trimming stripped 4 bases from V and 7 bases from J, with 11 bases between. Primers: 60 Vbeta forward and 13 Jbeta reverse. Clones were sequenced by immunoSEQ multiplex PCR, and TCRdb holds only the in-frame ones, with some missing. The sample lists 170,000 or so clones, about three quarters occurring once. A remark on this clone: Its specificity is unknown.

V and J are TRBV18 and TRBJ2-1, with D possibly TRBD2 on 6 matching bases. The clonotype originates from a woman aged 45-59 years in good health and CMV-seropositive. The sample consisted of PBMCs. The chain's CDR3 is CASSLGTLNEQFF. In nucleotides, the CDR3 is TGTGCCAGCTCACTTGGGACTCTTAATGAGCAGTTCTTC.